This note documents a single T cell receptor beta chain sequence. Antigen specificity is unknown. V was cut by 2 bases and J by 5 bases, with 16 bases left in between. Germline V lookup: CDR1 SGHTS, CDR2 YDEGEE. The CDR3 extends over 16 amino acids. The data derive from a study of cytomegalovirus exposure and HLA in healthy donors. The overall study: There were under 140 million unique TCR beta sequences, drawn from about 179 million T cells, in an earlier analysis.

PCR primers comprised 60 Vbeta and 13 Jbeta primers. Original processing notes: Later reanalysis found 75 million to 100 million unique TCR beta chains, around 11 million of them shared. TCRdb's copy holds only in-frame clones and misses some; the assay was immunoSEQ multiplex PCR. V and J calls and clone size are given by that table; D and trimming were obtained from the DNA. The sample yields about 150,000 clones, 82% seen once. General observations from the study: Clonal expansion was found to be greater in HLA-associated TCR beta chains than in equally common others in a later analysis.

V and J are TRBV5-8 and TRBJ2-2; perhaps TRBD1 as D (5 bases). The clonotype was recovered from a woman between 50 and 59 years old in good health and CMV-seropositive. The sample consisted of PBMCs. The CDR3 protein is CASSLYQGFETGELFF. The CDR3 DNA is TGTGCCAGCAGCTTATATCAGGGCTTCGAAACCGGGGAGCTGTTTTTT. Using reference TRBV5-8 and TRBJ2-2 for the parts outside the CDR3, the full variable domain is EAGVTQSPTHLIKTRGQQATLRCSPISGHTSVYWYQQALGLGLQFLLWYDEGEERNRGNFPPRFSGRQFPNYSSELNVNALELEDSALYLCASSLYQGFETGELFFGEGSRLTVL.